This TCR beta chain was recorded in a study of blood T cell repertoires in COVID-19. Across the whole study: Whether acute or convalescent, the COVID-19 samples came from the United States, Italy and Spain.

Profiled with immunoSEQ multiplex PCR; TCRdb holds only in-frame clones, not every one. The profile covers some 80,000 clones, with about 82% appearing a single time and 9.6% taken by the ten largest. Germline CDR1 is DFQATT and CDR2 is SNEGSKA (reference sequence). There are 14 residues in the CDR3. V lost 3 bases, J lost 8 bases, and 8 bases stayed unmatched. Seattle-derived patients entered the study during active infection and were followed longitudinally. V is TRBV20-1 and J is TRBJ1-4, with 8 bases matching TRBD1. This TCR derives from a man between 45 and 60 years old with COVID-19, enrolled during active disease. Source material: peripheral blood. The CDR3 DNA reads as TGCAGTGCTAGTCAGGGGGCTGGGGGAGAAAAACTGTTTTTT. It codes for CSASQGAGGEKLFF.